This TCR beta chain stems from a study of Graves' ophthalmopathy and Graves' hyperthyroidism. This clonotype was seen at least ten times. Its antigen is not known. Transcripts of RNA were the source for amplifying TCR beta CDR3 regions. The first round was an RT-PCR with HTBI primers, and the second round was a multiplex PCR. From the multiplex PCR reads, TCRdb called clonotypes with MiXCR, one entry per CDR3 protein. Among a few hundred thousand distinct CDR3 sequences listed, 15% to 20% were seen once. With a duration under 3 months, ophthalmopathy in the donors showed moderate-to-severe activity, CAS ≥3 and NOSPECS ≥4. The CDR3 runs 16 residues. V shed 5 bases and J shed 0 bases, with 14 bases lying between them. Germline values: CDR1 LNHDA, CDR2 SQIVND (reference sequence). Overall study results and limits: The model predicted ophthalmopathy progression with roughly 71% sensitivity and approximately 72% specificity.

The sequencing input was peripheral blood. This sequence was found in an adult man with Graves' ophthalmopathy. The genes are TRBV19 and TRBJ1-5; D gene uncertain. Here the CDR3 reads CASSRRTANSNQPQHF. The CDR3 nucleotides read TGTGCCAGTAGTCGGCGGACGGCAAATAGCAATCAGCCCCAGCATTTT.